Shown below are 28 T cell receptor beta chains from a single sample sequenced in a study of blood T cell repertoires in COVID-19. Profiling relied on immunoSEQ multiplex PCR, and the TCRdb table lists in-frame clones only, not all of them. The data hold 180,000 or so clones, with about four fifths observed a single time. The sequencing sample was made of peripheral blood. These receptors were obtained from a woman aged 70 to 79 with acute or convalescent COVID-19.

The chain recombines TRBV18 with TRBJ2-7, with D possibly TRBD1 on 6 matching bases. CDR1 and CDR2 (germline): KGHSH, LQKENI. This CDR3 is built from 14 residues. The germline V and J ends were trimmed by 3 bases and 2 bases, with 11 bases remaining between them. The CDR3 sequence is CASSPNRVPYEQYF. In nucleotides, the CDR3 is TGTGCCAGCTCACCCAACAGGGTGCCCTACGAGCAGTACTTC.

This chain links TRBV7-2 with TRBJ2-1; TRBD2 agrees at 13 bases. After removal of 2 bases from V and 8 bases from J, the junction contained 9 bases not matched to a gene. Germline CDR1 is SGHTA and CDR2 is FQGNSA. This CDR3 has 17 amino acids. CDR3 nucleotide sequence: TGTGCCAGCAGCTTATCGCCGGGACTAGCGGGACTCGATGAGCAGTTCTTC. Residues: CASSLSPGLAGLDEQFF.

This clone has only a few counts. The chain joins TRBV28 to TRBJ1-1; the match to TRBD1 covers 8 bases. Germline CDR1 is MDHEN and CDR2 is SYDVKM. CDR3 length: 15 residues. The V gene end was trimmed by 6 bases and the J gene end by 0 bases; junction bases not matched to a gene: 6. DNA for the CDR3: TGTGCCAGCAGGGACAGGGTGTGGATGAACACTGAAGCTTTCTTT. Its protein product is CASRDRVWMNTEAFF.

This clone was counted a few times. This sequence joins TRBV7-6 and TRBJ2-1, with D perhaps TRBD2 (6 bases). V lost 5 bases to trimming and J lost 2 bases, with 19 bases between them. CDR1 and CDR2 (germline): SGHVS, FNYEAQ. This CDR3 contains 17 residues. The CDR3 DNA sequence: TGTGCCAGCAGCCCACAATTCGTGGGAGGAACCTACAATGAGCAGTTCTTC. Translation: CASSPQFVGGTYNEQFF.

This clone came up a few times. The CDR3 region is CASSLSGYGYTF. CDR3 nucleotides: TGTGCCAGCAGCTTGTCGGGGTATGGCTACACCTTC. The chain carries TRBV5-8 and TRBJ1-2; D remains ambiguous. V lost 1 base and J lost 5, with 6 bases in between. CDR1 and CDR2 from the germline V gene are SGHTS and YDEGEE. The CDR3 runs 12 residues.

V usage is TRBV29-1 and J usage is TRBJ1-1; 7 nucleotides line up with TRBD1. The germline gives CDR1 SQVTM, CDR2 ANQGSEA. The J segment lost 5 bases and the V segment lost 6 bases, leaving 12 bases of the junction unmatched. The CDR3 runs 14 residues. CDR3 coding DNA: TGCAGCGTAACGGGAGGGGGCCGCGGAACTGAAGCTTTCTTT. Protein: CSVTGGGRGTEAFF.

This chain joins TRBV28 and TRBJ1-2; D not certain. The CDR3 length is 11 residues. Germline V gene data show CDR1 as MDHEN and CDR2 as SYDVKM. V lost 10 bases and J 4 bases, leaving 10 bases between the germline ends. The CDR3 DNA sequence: TGTGCCACCTTTACAATCTATGGCTACACCTTC. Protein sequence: CATFTIYGYTF.

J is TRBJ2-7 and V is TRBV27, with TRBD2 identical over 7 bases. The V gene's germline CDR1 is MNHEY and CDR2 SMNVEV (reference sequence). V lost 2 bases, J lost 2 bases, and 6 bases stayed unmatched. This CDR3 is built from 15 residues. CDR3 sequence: CASSLGGGGTYEQYF. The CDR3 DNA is TGTGCCAGCAGTTTAGGCGGGGGAGGGACCTACGAGCAGTACTTC.

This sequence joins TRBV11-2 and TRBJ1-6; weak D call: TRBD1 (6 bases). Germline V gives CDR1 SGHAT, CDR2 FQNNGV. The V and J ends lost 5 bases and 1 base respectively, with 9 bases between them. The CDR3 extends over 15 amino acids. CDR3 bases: TGTGCCAGCAGCGTAACAGGGTCCTATAATTCACCCCTCCACTTT. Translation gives CASSVTGSYNSPLHF.

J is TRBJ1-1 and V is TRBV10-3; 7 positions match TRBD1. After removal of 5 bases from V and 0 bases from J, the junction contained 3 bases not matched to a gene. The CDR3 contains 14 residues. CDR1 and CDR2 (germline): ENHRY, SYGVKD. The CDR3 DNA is TGTGCCATCAGTAACACAGGGGTGAACACTGAAGCTTTCTTT. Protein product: CAISNTGVNTEAFF.

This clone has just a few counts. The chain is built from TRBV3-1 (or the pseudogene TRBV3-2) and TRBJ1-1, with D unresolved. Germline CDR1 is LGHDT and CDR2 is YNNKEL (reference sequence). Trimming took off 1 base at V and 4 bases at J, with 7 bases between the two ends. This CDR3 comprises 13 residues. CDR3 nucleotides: TGTGCCAGCAGCCAAGGAGGTATCACTGAAGCTTTCTTT. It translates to CASSQGGITEAFF.

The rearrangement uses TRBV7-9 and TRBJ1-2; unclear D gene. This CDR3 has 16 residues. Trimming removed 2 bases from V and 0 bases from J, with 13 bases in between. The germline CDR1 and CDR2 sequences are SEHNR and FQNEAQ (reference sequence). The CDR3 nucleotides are TGTGCCAGCAGCTTACGGCACGGAGTCACTAACTATGGCTACACCTTC. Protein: CASSLRHGVTNYGYTF.

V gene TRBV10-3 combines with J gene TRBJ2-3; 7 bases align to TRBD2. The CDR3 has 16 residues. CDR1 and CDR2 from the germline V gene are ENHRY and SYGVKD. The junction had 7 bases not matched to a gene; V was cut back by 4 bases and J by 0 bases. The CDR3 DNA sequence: TGTGCCATCAGTGCAGGAGCGGGGACTAGCACAGATACGCAGTATTTT. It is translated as CAISAGAGTSTDTQYF.

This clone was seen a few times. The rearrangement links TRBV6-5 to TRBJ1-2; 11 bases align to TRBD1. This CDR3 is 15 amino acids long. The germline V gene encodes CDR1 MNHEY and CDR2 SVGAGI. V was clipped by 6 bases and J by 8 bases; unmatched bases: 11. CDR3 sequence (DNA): TGTGCCAGCAGCGTTAATACGGACAGGGGGCACGGCTACACCTTC. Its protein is CASSVNTDRGHGYTF.

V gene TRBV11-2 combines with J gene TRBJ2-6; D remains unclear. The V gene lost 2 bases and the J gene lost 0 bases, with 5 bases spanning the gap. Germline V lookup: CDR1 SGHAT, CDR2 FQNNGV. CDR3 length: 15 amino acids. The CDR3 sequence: CASSLIHSGANVLTF. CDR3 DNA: TGTGCCAGCAGCTTAATCCACTCTGGGGCCAACGTCCTGACTTTC.

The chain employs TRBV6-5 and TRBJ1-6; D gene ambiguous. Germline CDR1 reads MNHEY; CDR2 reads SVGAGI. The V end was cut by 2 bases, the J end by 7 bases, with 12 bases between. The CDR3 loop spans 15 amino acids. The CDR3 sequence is CASSYQDYENSPLHF. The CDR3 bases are TGTGCCAGCAGTTACCAGGACTACGAAAATTCACCCCTCCACTTT.

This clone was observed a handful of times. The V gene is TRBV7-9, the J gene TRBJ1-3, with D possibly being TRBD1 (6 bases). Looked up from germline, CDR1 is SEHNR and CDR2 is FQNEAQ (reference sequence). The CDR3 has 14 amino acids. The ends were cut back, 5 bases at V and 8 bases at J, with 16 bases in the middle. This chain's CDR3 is CASSQKQGMDTIYF. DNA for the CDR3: TGTGCCAGCAGCCAAAAACAGGGTATGGACACCATATATTTT.

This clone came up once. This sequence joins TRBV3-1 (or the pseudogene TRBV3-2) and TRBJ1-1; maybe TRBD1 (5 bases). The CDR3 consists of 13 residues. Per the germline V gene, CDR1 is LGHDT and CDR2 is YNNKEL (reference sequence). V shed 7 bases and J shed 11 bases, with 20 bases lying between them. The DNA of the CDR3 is TGTGCCAGCACTCCCCGGGGGGGACCTGGGGCTTTCTTT. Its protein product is CASTPRGGPGAFF.

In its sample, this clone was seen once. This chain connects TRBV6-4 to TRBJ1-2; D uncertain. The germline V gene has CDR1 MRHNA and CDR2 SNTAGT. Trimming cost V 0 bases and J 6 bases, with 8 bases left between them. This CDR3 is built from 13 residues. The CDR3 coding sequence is TGTGCCAGCAGTGACTCCAAATTCCATGGCTACACCTTC. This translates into CASSDSKFHGYTF.

This CDR3 is CSARREGEAFF. CDR3 DNA sequence: TGCAGTGCTAGACGAGAGGGTGAAGCTTTCTTT. The rearrangement uses TRBV20-1 and TRBJ1-1; no clear D. The CDR3 extends over 11 amino acids. V gave up 2 bases and J gave up 7 bases, with 8 bases separating them. In germline, CDR1 is DFQATT, CDR2 SNEGSKA (reference sequence).

CDR3 sequence: CSASGGEPHSPLHF. The CDR3 nucleotides read TGCAGTGCTAGTGGTGGGGAGCCCCATTCACCCCTCCACTTT. The rearrangement joins TRBV20-1 to TRBJ1-6; D is unclear. Trimming left V 3 bases short and J 8 bases short, with 14 bases between. Germline V gene sequence: CDR1 DFQATT, CDR2 SNEGSKA (reference sequence). The CDR3 runs 14 residues.

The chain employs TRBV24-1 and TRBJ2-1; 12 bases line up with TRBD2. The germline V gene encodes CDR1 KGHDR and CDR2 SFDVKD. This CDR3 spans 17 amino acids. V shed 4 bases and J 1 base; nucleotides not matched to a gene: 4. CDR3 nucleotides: TGTGCCACCAGTGACAAACTAGCGGGAGGTTCCTACAATGAGCAGTTCTTC. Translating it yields CATSDKLAGGSYNEQFF.

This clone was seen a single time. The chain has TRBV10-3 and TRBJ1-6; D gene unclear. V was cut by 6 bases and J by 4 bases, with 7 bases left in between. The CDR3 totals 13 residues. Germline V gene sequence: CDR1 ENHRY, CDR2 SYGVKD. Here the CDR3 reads CAIRAQYNSPLHF. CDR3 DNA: TGTGCCATCAGGGCCCAGTATAATTCACCCCTCCACTTT.

The CDR3 is CASSSPGGGTEAFF. The CDR3 DNA sequence: TGTGCCAGCAGCTCTCCAGGGGGCGGCACTGAAGCTTTCTTT. The chain links TRBV5-4 to TRBJ1-1, with 8 bases lining up with TRBD1. V was clipped by 3 bases and J by 4 bases; unmatched bases: 5. Germline V gene sequence: CDR1 SGHNT, CDR2 YYREEE (reference sequence). There are 14 residues in the CDR3.

The CDR3 DNA follows: TGTGCCAGCAGCCCCAGAAGCGGGGAGCTGTTTTTT. This translates into CASSPRSGELFF. The rearrangement uses TRBV27 and TRBJ2-2; unclear D gene. The V gene's germline CDR1 is MNHEY and CDR2 SMNVEV (reference sequence). V lost 6 bases and J 7 bases, leaving 9 bases between the germline ends. The CDR3 runs to 12 residues.

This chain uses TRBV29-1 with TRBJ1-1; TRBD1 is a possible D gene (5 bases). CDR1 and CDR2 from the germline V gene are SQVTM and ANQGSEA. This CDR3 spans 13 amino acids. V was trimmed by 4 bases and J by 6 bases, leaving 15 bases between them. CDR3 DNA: TGCAGCGTTGGGGTCTGGGGCAGAGCTGAAGCTTTCTTT. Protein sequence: CSVGVWGRAEAFF.

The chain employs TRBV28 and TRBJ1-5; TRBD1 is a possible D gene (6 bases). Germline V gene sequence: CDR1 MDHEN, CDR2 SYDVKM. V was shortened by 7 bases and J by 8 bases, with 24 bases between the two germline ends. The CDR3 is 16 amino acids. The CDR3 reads CASKSTGQGYGKPQHF. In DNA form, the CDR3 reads TGTGCCAGCAAATCCACGGGGCAGGGGTATGGTAAGCCCCAGCATTTT.

The CDR3 region is CASSPRGGSGNTIYF. In nucleotides, the CDR3 is TGTGCCAGTAGCCCCCGCGGCGGCTCTGGAAACACCATATATTTT. The chain combines TRBV19 with TRBJ1-3; D call uncertain. The ends were cut back, 6 bases at V and 0 bases at J, with 12 bases in the middle. CDR3 length: 15 amino acids. Germline CDR1 LNHDA, CDR2 SQIVND (reference sequence).